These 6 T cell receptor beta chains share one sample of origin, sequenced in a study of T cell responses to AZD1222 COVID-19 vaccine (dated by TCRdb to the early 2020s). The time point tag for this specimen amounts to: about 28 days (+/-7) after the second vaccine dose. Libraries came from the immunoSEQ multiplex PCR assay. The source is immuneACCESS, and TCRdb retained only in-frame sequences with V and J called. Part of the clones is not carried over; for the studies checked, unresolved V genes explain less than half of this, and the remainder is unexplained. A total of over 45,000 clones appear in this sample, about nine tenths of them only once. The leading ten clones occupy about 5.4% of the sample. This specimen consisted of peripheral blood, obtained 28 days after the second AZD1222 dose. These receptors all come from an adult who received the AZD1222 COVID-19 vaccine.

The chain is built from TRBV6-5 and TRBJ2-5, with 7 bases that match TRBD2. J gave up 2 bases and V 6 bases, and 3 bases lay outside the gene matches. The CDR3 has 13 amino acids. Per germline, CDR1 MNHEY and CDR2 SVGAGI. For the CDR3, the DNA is TGTGCCAGCAGCTGGACTAGTCAAGAGACCCAGTACTTC. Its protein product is CASSWTSQETQYF.

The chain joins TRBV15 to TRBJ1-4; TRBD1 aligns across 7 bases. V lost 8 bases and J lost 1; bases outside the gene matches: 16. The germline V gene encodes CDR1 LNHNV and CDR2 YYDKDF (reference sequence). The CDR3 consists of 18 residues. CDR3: CATAEGGGKVGTNEKLFF. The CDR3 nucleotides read TGTGCCACCGCCGAAGGGGGCGGAAAAGTAGGAACTAATGAAAAACTGTTTTTT.

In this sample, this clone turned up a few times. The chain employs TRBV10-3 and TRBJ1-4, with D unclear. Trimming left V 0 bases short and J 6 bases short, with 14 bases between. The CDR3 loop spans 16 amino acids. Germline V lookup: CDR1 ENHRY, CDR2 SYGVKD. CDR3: CAISESYREQHEKLFF. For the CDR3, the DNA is TGTGCCATCAGTGAGTCATACCGGGAACAACATGAAAAACTGTTTTTT.

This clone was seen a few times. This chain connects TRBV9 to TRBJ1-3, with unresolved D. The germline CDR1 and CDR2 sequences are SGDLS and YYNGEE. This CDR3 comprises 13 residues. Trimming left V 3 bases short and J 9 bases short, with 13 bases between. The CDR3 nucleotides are TGTGCCAGCAGCGCGGGAACAGAGGGCACCATATATTTT. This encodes CASSAGTEGTIYF.

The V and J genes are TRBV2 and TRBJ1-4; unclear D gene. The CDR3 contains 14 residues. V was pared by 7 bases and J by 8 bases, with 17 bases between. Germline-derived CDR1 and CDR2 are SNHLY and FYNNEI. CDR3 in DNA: TGTGCCAGCAACCGTGCGGGGAGAGGCGAAAAACTGTTTTTT. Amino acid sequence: CASNRAGRGEKLFF.

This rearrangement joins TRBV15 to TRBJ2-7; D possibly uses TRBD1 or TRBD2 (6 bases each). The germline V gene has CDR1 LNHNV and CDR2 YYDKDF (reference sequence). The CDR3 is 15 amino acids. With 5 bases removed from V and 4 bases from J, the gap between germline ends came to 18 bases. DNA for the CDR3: TGTGCCACCAGCCCCGTCGGGGGCAGAACTTACGAGCAGTACTTC. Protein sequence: CATSPVGGRTYEQYF. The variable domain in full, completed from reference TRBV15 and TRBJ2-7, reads DAMVIQNPRYQVTQFGKPVTLSCSQTLNHNVMYWYQQKSSQAPKLLFHYYDKDFNNEADTPDNFQSRRPNTSFCFLDIRSPGLGDTAMYLCATSPVGGRTYEQYFGPGTRLTVT.